These 21 T cell receptor beta chains were all obtained from the same sample, sequenced in a study of T-cell memory formation after mild COVID-19. TCRdb recomputed calls from the 5' RACE reads with MiXCR, one row per CDR3 protein. This table has fewer than 450,000 distinct CDR3 sequences, around 24% appearing once. The sample comprised PBMCs or a T cell subset sorted from them (not recorded which). Source of these receptors: an adult woman who had mild COVID-19 (a few samples of this study predate the infection). Cell type and time point are not known.

This clonotype occurred a few times. The V call is TRBV5-5, the J call TRBJ2-7; the match to TRBD2 covers 11 bases. The length of the CDR3 is 16 residues. The germline CDR1 and CDR2 sequences are SGHKS and YYEKEE (reference sequence). The V gene end was trimmed by 3 bases and the J gene end by 1 base; junction bases not matched to a gene: 6. In DNA, the CDR3 is TGTGCCAGCAGCTCACTACTAGCGGGGGCGTCCTACGAGCAGTACTTC. Encoded protein: CASSSLLAGASYEQYF.

CDR3 loop: CASSEWDISYEQYF. The CDR3 DNA follows: TGTGCCAGCAGTGAATGGGACATCTCCTACGAGCAGTACTTC. The rearrangement links TRBV25-1 to TRBJ2-7; tentatively, D is TRBD1 (6 bases). Trimming removed 1 base at V and 0 bases at J, with 7 bases between. Germline V gene data show CDR1 as MGHDK and CDR2 as SYGVNS. This CDR3 has 14 amino acids.

This clonotype was counted between two and nine times. The chain has TRBV2 and TRBJ2-1; the D is unclear. V was shortened by 5 bases and J by 0 bases, with 8 bases between the two germline ends. The CDR3 covers 14 residues. Germline V CDR1 and CDR2: SNHLY, FYNNEI. The CDR3 loop reads CASSLSRSYNEQFF. In nucleotides, the CDR3 is TGTGCCAGCAGTTTAAGTCGCTCCTACAATGAGCAGTTCTTC.

The gene calls are TRBV5-1 and TRBJ2-5; 9 nucleotides agree with TRBD1. This CDR3 spans 15 amino acids. Germline CDR1 SGHRS, CDR2 YFSETQ. Trimming took 4 bases from V and 4 from J; bases not matched to a gene: 8. DNA for the CDR3: TGCGCCAGCAGCCTTCCCGGGACAGGGCGAGAGACCCAGTACTTC. Its protein is CASSLPGTGRETQYF.

This clonotype was found a few times. This chain joins TRBV6-6 and TRBJ1-1; possibly TRBD1 for D (5 bases). CDR1 MNHNY and CDR2 SVGAGI come from the germline V gene (reference sequence). The CDR3 contains 16 residues. V lost 2 bases and J 7 bases, leaving 20 bases between the germline ends. The chain's CDR3 is CASSYQVLGGRGEAFF. DNA for the CDR3: TGTGCCAGCAGTTACCAGGTTTTGGGGGGGAGGGGTGAAGCTTTCTTT.

This clonotype turned up a few times. CDR3: CSADNDRVAGANVLTF. DNA of the CDR3: TGCAGTGCTGATAACGACAGGGTCGCTGGGGCCAACGTCCTGACTTTC. This chain uses TRBV20-1 with TRBJ2-6, with 7 bases fitting TRBD1. The V gene's germline CDR1 is DFQATT and CDR2 SNEGSKA (reference sequence). The CDR3 is made up of 16 amino acids. V was pared by 5 bases and J by 2 bases, with 9 bases of the junction left unmatched.

This clonotype was detected many times. This rearrangement joins TRBV7-2 to TRBJ2-7, with TRBD1 matching over 10 bases. Germline CDR1 and CDR2: SGHTA and FQGNSA. The ends lost 4 bases at V and 0 bases at J; junction bases unmatched: 0. The CDR3 covers 14 residues. The CDR3 reads CASSWDRGSYEQYF. As DNA, the CDR3 is TGTGCCAGCAGCTGGGACAGGGGCTCCTACGAGCAGTACTTC.

The V call is TRBV4-1, the J call TRBJ2-3; D might be TRBD2 (6 bases). The CDR3 consists of 14 residues. The germline CDR1 and CDR2 sequences are MGHRA and YSYEKL. Trimming pared 4 bases from V and 4 bases from J, leaving 12 bases between. The CDR3 nucleotides are TGCGCCAGCAGCCCTTGGGAGGTTGCAGATACGCAGTATTTT. Its translation: CASSPWEVADTQYF.

A remark on this clonotype: The junction and the germline gene differ at one end; a read error may be behind it. V gene TRBV10-3 combines with J gene TRBJ2-3; no clear D. This CDR3 region has 11 residues. The germline gives CDR1 ENHRY, CDR2 SYGVKD. CDR3 nucleotides: TGTGCCATCAGTGGCGGAGATACGAAGTATTTT. Encoded protein: CAISGGDTKYF.

The table lists this clonotype with a few counts. The chain couples TRBV29-1 to TRBJ2-7; D possibly matches TRBD1 or TRBD2 (5 bases each). V was cut by 4 bases and J by 2 bases, with 15 bases left in between. There are 14 residues in the CDR3. Looked up from germline, CDR1 is SQVTM and CDR2 is ANQGSEA. The DNA for the CDR3 is TGCAGCGTTGTTTGGGGGTCGTACCCCTACGAGCAGTACTTC. Its protein product is CSVVWGSYPYEQYF.

There are a few counts of this clonotype. The J gene is TRBJ1-5, the V gene TRBV15; TRBD1 might be the D (5 bases). There are 14 residues in the CDR3. Germline V gene sequence: CDR1 LNHNV, CDR2 YYDKDF (reference sequence). V was clipped by 4 bases and J by 2 bases, with 9 bases between them. CDR3 protein: CATSIGVGNQPQHF. CDR3 nucleotide sequence: TGTGCCACCAGCATAGGGGTTGGCAATCAGCCCCAGCATTTT.

The chain couples TRBV27 to TRBJ2-3; D may match TRBD1 or TRBD2 (6 bases each). Germline values: CDR1 MNHEY, CDR2 SMNVEV (reference sequence). Trimming took off 7 bases at V and 0 bases at J, with 14 bases between the two ends. CDR3 length: 15 residues. The DNA of the CDR3 is TGTGCCAGCACCCCCAGGGGACTGAGCACAGATACGCAGTATTTT. Its protein is CASTPRGLSTDTQYF.

This clonotype was seen repeatedly, ten times or more. The V call is TRBV20-1, the J call TRBJ2-7; 7 bases are shared with TRBD2. The J segment lost 3 bases and the V segment lost 0 bases, leaving 2 bases of the junction unmatched. Germline assignment: CDR1 DFQATT and CDR2 SNEGSKA (reference sequence). The CDR3 runs to 13 residues. CDR3 sequence: CSAREERDYEQYF. CDR3 DNA sequence: TGCAGTGCTAGAGAGGAGCGGGACTACGAGCAGTACTTC.

This clonotype was observed a handful of times. The chain employs TRBV4-1 and TRBJ1-4; TRBD1 matches 8 bases. Germline trimming cut 4 bases from V and 0 bases from J; bases unmatched to any gene: 1. The CDR3 contains 15 residues. Per the germline V gene, CDR1 is MGHRA and CDR2 is YSYEKL. This chain's CDR3 is CASSRDRTTNEKLFF. The CDR3 DNA is TGCGCCAGCAGCCGGGACAGGACAACTAATGAAAAACTGTTTTTT.

This clonotype has just a few counts. The chain uses TRBV6-5 and TRBJ1-2; 9 nucleotides match TRBD1. J was trimmed by 0 bases and V by 8 bases; bases with no gene match: 1. Germline V gives CDR1 MNHEY, CDR2 SVGAGI. The CDR3 length is 13 residues. In nucleotides, the CDR3 is TGTGCCAGCCGGGACAGGGCTAACTATGGCTACACCTTC. It encodes CASRDRANYGYTF.

The chain uses TRBV4-2 and TRBJ2-3; D ambiguous. With 1 base removed from V and 1 base from J, the gap between germline ends came to 9 bases. The germline CDR1 and CDR2 sequences are LGHNA and YNFKEQ. This CDR3 comprises 15 residues. This chain's CDR3 is CASSQGGVGTDTQYF. CDR3 coding DNA: TGTGCCAGCAGCCAAGGCGGAGTTGGCACAGATACGCAGTATTTT.

This clonotype has a handful of counts. The chain is built from TRBV24-1 and TRBJ2-7; a possible D gene is TRBD2 (6 bases). The ends were cut back, 4 bases at V and 5 bases at J, with 14 bases in the middle. The CDR3 is 14 residues long. Germline loops: CDR1 KGHDR, CDR2 SFDVKD. The DNA of the CDR3 is TGTGCCACCAGTGAAGGAATTGGAGGGAACGAGCAGTACTTC. This encodes CATSEGIGGNEQYF.

This clonotype has a single count. The chain joins TRBV7-8 to TRBJ2-1; 14 bases are a match to TRBD2. The CDR3 has 16 amino acids. Germline loops: CDR1 SGHVS, CDR2 FQNEAQ. J was trimmed by 8 bases and V by 1 base; bases with no gene match: 4. The CDR3 region has the DNA TGTGCCAGCAGCTTAGACGGGACTAGCGGGAGTTATGAGCAGTTCTTC. Its translation: CASSLDGTSGSYEQFF. Looking up the rest from reference TRBV7-8 and TRBJ2-1 gives the full variable domain: GAGVSQSPRYKVAKRGQDVALRCDPISGHVSLFWYQQALGQGPEFLTYFQNEAQLDKSGLPSDRFFAERPEGSVSTLKIQRTQQEDSAVYLCASSLDGTSGSYEQFFGPGTRLTVL.

The genes are TRBV4-1 and TRBJ2-7, with TRBD2 as a possible D gene (5 bases). This CDR3 spans 15 amino acids. V was shortened by 4 bases and J by 7 bases, with 20 bases between the two germline ends. Per the germline V gene, CDR1 is MGHRA and CDR2 is YSYEKL. CDR3 sequence reads: CASSLYWELEGEQYF. The DNA for the CDR3 is TGCGCCAGCAGCCTTTATTGGGAGTTAGAAGGGGAGCAGTACTTC.

The DNA for the CDR3 is TGTGCCAGCAGCACGACAGACTACTATGGCTACACCTTC. Translation: CASSTTDYYGYTF. This chain links TRBV7-9 with TRBJ1-2; the D gene is possibly TRBD1 (5 bases). The CDR3 has 13 amino acids. Germline values: CDR1 SEHNR, CDR2 FQNEAQ (reference sequence). V gave up 5 bases and J gave up 3 bases, with 10 bases separating them.

This clonotype showed up just a few times. The chain links TRBV7-9 to TRBJ2-7; 9 positions match TRBD2. J was trimmed by 5 bases and V by 6 bases; bases with no gene match: 11. This CDR3 region has 15 residues. CDR1 and CDR2 from the germline V gene are SEHNR and FQNEAQ (reference sequence). In DNA, the CDR3 is TGTGCCAGCAGGGATCCGGGACTAGCCCCGCACGAGCAGTACTTC. Amino acids: CASRDPGLAPHEQYF.